This is a list of T cell receptor beta chains from one sample in a study of OX40 agonist ivuxolimab in advanced cancers. The assay was immunoSEQ multiplex PCR, and TCRdb's table has in-frame clones only and misses some. The data contain around 140,000 clones, less than 95% of them singletons. The sequencing used CD4+ or CD8+ T cells sorted from blood, collected in a trial of the OX40 agonist ivuxolimab. The receptors originated from an adult with an advanced solid tumor such as melanoma, head and neck, liver or kidney cancer. Both conserved end residues are part of each CDR3. D genes are given only for firm matches. Part of the rows lack a size; the others show once, few, many or a class for expanded clones.

size	J	D	V	DNA	CDR3
.	TRBJ1-1	.	TRBV9	TGTGCCAGCAGCGTAGGATCCGGGGAAGGAACTGAAGCTTTCTTT	CASSVGSGEGTEAFF
.	TRBJ1-2	.	TRBV9	TGTGCCAGCAGCGTAGACGGGACCCACCTCTATGGCTACACCTTC	CASSVDGTHLYGYTF
.	TRBJ2-1	TRBD2	TRBV19	TGTGCCAGTAGTATAGTGGCGGGAGGGATCAATGAGCAGTTCTTC	CASSIVAGGINEQFF
many	TRBJ2-7	TRBD1	TRBV19	TGTGCCAGTAGACTGTCTTTCTGGGGGCTGACCGGGACAGGGGATCCTTACGAGCAGTACTTC	CASRLSFWGLTGTGDPYEQYF
.	TRBJ2-7	.	TRBV10-3	TGTGCCATCAGTGAGTCCATGGGTTCCTACGAGCAGTACTTC	CAISESMGSYEQYF
.	TRBJ1-5	.	TRBV28	TGTGCCAGCAGTTTAGCCCGCCGGGCTGATCAGCCCCAGCATTTT	CASSLARRADQPQHF
.	TRBJ1-6	TRBD1	TRBV4-2	TGTGCCAGCAGCGGGTCGACAGGGGTGGATTCACCCCTCCACTTT	CASSGSTGVDSPLHF
once	TRBJ1-5	.	TRBV19	TGTGCCAGTAGTATCCCAGGGGATTATCAGCCCCAGCATTTT	CASSIPGDYQPQHF
.	TRBJ2-7	.	TRBV5-6	TGTGCCAGCAGCTTGGAGGGATACGAGCAGTACTTC	CASSLEGYEQYF
.	TRBJ1-5	.	TRBV10-3	TGTGCCATCAGTGAGTCGATGTCCGCTGAGAGCAATCAGCCCCAGCATTTT	CAISESMSAESNQPQHF
.	TRBJ2-2	.	TRBV2	TGTGCCAGCAGCCAAGCGGACGGGAACACCGGGGAGCTGTTTTTT	CASSQADGNTGELFF
once	TRBJ1-1	.	TRBV27	TGTGCCAGCAGTTTACGGAGAGGAAACACTGAAGCTTTCTTT	CASSLRRGNTEAFF
.	TRBJ1-5	.	TRBV10-1	TGCGCCAGCAGTGAGCAGGGAAATCAGCCCCAGCATTTT	CASSEQGNQPQHF
.	TRBJ2-1	TRBD2	TRBV2	TGTGCCAGCAGTGAACAGGCGAGCGGGATCTACAATGAGCAGTTCTTC	CASSEQASGIYNEQFF
.	TRBJ1-2	.	TRBV19	TGTGCCAGTAGCGTACAGGGTTATGGCTACACCTTC	CASSVQGYGYTF
.	TRBJ2-7	TRBD2	TRBV19	TGTGCCAGTAGTTCCCCTGGGAGCGGGGGCGACTACGAGCAGTACTTC	CASSSPGSGGDYEQYF
few	TRBJ1-2	.	TRBV9	TGTGCCAGCAGCGACACGGGGGGCTGGTATGGCTACACCTTC	CASSDTGGWYGYTF
.	TRBJ2-1	TRBD2	TRBV19	TGTGCCAGTAACCCGACTAGCGGGAGGGCCGGGGAGCAGTTCTTC	CASNPTSGRAGEQFF
.	TRBJ2-1	TRBD1	TRBV6-4	TGTGCCAGCAGTCCGGGACAGGGTATGTCTGAGCAGTTCTTC	CASSPGQGMSEQFF
.	TRBJ2-3	TRBD2	TRBV5-6	TGTGCCAGCAGCCGGACTAGCGGGAGGGCCCTCCCAGATACGCAGTATTTT	CASSRTSGRALPDTQYF
.	TRBJ2-7	TRBD2	TRBV6-5	TGTGCCAGCAGTCCAGGACTAGCGGCCTGGAGGGAGCAGTACTTC	CASSPGLAAWREQYF
.	TRBJ1-5	.	TRBV27	TGTGCCAGCAGTTTTTCCACGAGGTTATCTTATAGCAATCAGCCCCAGCATTTT	CASSFSTRLSYSNQPQHF
once	TRBJ2-3	TRBD1	TRBV19	TGTGCCAGTAGTAGGGGACAGGGAGGACCCACAGATACGCAGTATTTT	CASSRGQGGPTDTQYF